A single sample is the source of the 26 T cell receptor beta chains below, sequenced in a study of neurological immune-mediated disorders. Each CDR3 protein is one row after TCRdb ran MiXCR on the 5' RACE reads. This table holds 87,000 or so distinct CDR3 sequences, 3% to 4.5% found once. Sequencing input: PBMCs. The receptors were gathered from a woman aged 45-59 years with multiple sclerosis.

The table lists this clonotype with many counts. The CDR3 coding sequence is TGTGCCAGCAGCCCGAGCGGGAGCTCCTACAATGAGCAGTTCTTC. Its protein product is CASSPSGSSYNEQFF. The chain is built from TRBV12-3 or TRBV12-4 and TRBJ2-1; the match to TRBD2 covers 8 bases. This CDR3 is built from 15 residues. J was trimmed by 0 bases and V by 6 bases; bases with no gene match: 4.

In its sample, this clonotype was seen many times. The chain recombines TRBV20-1 with TRBJ2-7; D perhaps matches TRBD1 (5 bases). The length of the CDR3 is 14 residues. Germline V gene sequence: CDR1 DFQATT, CDR2 SNEGSKA (reference sequence). Trimming shortened V by 0 bases and J by 5 bases, and 14 bases separated the two germline ends. CDR3 coding DNA: TGCAGTGCTAGAGACGTTCAGGGAACGAACGAGCAGTACTTC. Residues: CSARDVQGTNEQYF.

This clonotype was seen repeatedly, ten times or more. The chain uses TRBV20-1 and TRBJ2-5, with D possibly matching TRBD1 (5 bases). Germline V CDR1 and CDR2: DFQATT, SNEGSKA (reference sequence). The CDR3 is 15 residues long. The V end was cut by 6 bases, the J end by 2 bases, with 19 bases between. The CDR3, as DNA: TGCAGTGCACTGAAGGAAGGGGAACTACAAGAGACCCAGTACTTC. This translates into CSALKEGELQETQYF.

This clonotype was counted at least ten times. The J gene is TRBJ1-2, the V gene TRBV7-2; D call uncertain. This CDR3 is 12 amino acids long. Germline assignment: CDR1 SGHTA and CDR2 FQGNSA. Trimming left V 8 bases short and J 2 bases short, with 9 bases between. CDR3 protein: CASLGVNYGYTF. Here the CDR3 DNA reads TGTGCCAGCTTAGGTGTCAACTATGGCTACACCTTC.

This clonotype was seen repeatedly, ten times or more. V is TRBV5-5 and J is TRBJ2-1, with 13 nucleotides matching TRBD2. V trimming: 2 bases; J trimming: 4 bases; junction bases outside the gene matches: 0. The CDR3 consists of 15 residues. Germline V gene lookup returns CDR1 SGHKS and CDR2 YYEKEE (reference sequence). CDR3 sequence reads: CASSLLAGGYNEQFF. The CDR3 region has the DNA TGTGCCAGCAGCTTACTAGCGGGGGGGTACAATGAGCAGTTCTTC.

This clonotype came up many times. The chain joins TRBV7-2 to TRBJ1-5; the D is unclear. V dropped 2 bases and J dropped 0 bases, with 8 bases sitting between them. The CDR3 totals 15 residues. Germline V lookup: CDR1 SGHTA, CDR2 FQGNSA. The CDR3 here is CASSLMPDSNQPQHF. The CDR3 coding sequence is TGTGCCAGCAGCTTAATGCCAGATAGCAATCAGCCCCAGCATTTT.

The table lists this clonotype with many counts. The rearrangement links TRBV3-1 to TRBJ1-1, with TRBD1 as a possible D gene (5 bases). V lost 1 base, J lost 3 bases, and 9 bases lay in between. CDR1 is LGHDT, CDR2 YNNKEL, per germline (reference sequence). The CDR3 has 14 residues. CDR3 residues: CASSQVLGDTEAFF. CDR3 DNA sequence: TGTGCCAGCAGCCAAGTGTTGGGGGACACTGAAGCTTTCTTT.

This clonotype was observed many times. The chain uses TRBV3-1 and TRBJ2-7; D call uncertain. CDR1 LGHDT and CDR2 YNNKEL come from the germline V gene (reference sequence). The length of the CDR3 is 13 residues. V gave up 1 base and J gave up 6 bases, with 10 bases separating them. The CDR3 DNA follows: TGTGCCAGCAGCCAAGGGTCTGCCGTCGAGCAGTACTTC. Translating it yields CASSQGSAVEQYF.

In its sample, this clonotype was seen many times. V usage is TRBV10-3 and J usage is TRBJ2-7; TRBD1 or TRBD2 may be the D gene (5 bases each). Germline CDR1 ENHRY, CDR2 SYGVKD. The germline V and J ends were trimmed by 6 bases and 0 bases, with 12 bases remaining between them. This CDR3 has 14 residues. The CDR3 loop is CAISGTESSYEQYF. The DNA of the CDR3 is TGTGCCATCAGCGGGACCGAGAGCTCCTACGAGCAGTACTTC.

V gene TRBV12-3 or TRBV12-4 combines with J gene TRBJ2-5; TRBD2 matches at 9 bases. With 9 bases clipped from V and 7 bases from J, the junction kept 6 bases outside the gene matches. The length of the CDR3 is 12 residues. The CDR3 sequence: CASSGGIGTQYF. The CDR3 DNA sequence: TGTGCCAGTAGCGGGGGAATTGGGACCCAGTACTTC.

There are many counts of this clonotype. The chain is built from TRBV5-1 and TRBJ2-5; D is possibly TRBD1 (8 bases). Germline CDR1 and CDR2: SGHRS and YFSETQ. The V end lost 3 bases, the J end lost 4 bases, and 19 bases lay between the germline ends. The CDR3 consists of 16 residues. CDR3 DNA sequence: TGCGCCAGCAGCTCCTTCGCTTACAGGGGGGGAGAGACCCAGTACTTC. Residues: CASSSFAYRGGETQYF.

Many counts were recorded for this clonotype. The J gene is TRBJ2-5, the V gene TRBV20-1; 9 bases agree with TRBD2. J gave up 5 bases and V 0 bases, and 16 bases lay outside the gene matches. This CDR3 spans 18 amino acids. Germline V gene data show CDR1 as DFQATT and CDR2 as SNEGSKA (reference sequence). The CDR3 coding sequence is TGCAGTGCTAGAGATTGGGAGGCGGGGGGGCCAGGAGTGGAGACCCAGTACTTC. It is translated as CSARDWEAGGPGVETQYF.

This clonotype was seen repeatedly, ten times or more. This chain links TRBV20-1 with TRBJ2-1; D is possibly TRBD2 (5 bases). Looked up from germline, CDR1 is DFQATT and CDR2 is SNEGSKA (reference sequence). This CDR3 region has 12 residues. V lost 5 bases and J 5 bases, leaving 10 bases between the germline ends. The CDR3 nucleotides are TGCAGTGCTCGAGGGCGTAACAATGAGCAGTTCTTC. This gives the protein CSARGRNNEQFF.

The chain carries TRBV27 and TRBJ2-5, with D tentatively TRBD2 (6 bases). CDR3 size: 15 residues. Germline V CDR1 and CDR2: MNHEY, SMNVEV (reference sequence). The V and J ends lost 6 bases and 1 base respectively, with 15 bases between them. The CDR3 sequence is CASSSEWGVQETQYF. In nucleotides, the CDR3 is TGTGCCAGCAGCTCTGAATGGGGGGTCCAAGAGACCCAGTACTTC.

A remark on this clonotype: Just one base apart from a much larger clone, this may be a read error. V is TRBV18 and J is TRBJ1-2; D gene uncertain. The CDR3 loop spans 13 amino acids. CDR1 KGHSH and CDR2 LQKENI come from the germline V gene. V shed 4 bases and J shed 8 bases, with 14 bases lying between them. In DNA, the CDR3 is TGTGCCAGCTCACGAACGGACCAAAAGGGCTACACCTTC. It encodes CASSRTDQKGYTF. The full variable domain, with the rest looked up from reference TRBV18 and TRBJ1-2, is NAGVMQNPRHLVRRRGQEARLRCSPMKGHSHVYWYRQLPEEGLKFMVYLQKENIIDESGMPKERFSAEFPKEGPSILRIQQVVRGDSAAYFCASSRTDQKGYTFGSGTRLTVV.

In this sample, this clonotype turned up many times. V gene TRBV20-1 combines with J gene TRBJ1-4, with D maybe TRBD1 (6 bases). The CDR3 has 13 amino acids. Germline loops: CDR1 DFQATT, CDR2 SNEGSKA (reference sequence). V was shortened by 6 bases and J by 4 bases, with 12 bases between the two germline ends. CDR3 coding DNA: TGCAGTGCCATAGGGGGATTTAATGAAAAACTGTTTTTT. Translated, it gives CSAIGGFNEKLFF.

This clonotype was seen ten or more times. The chain has TRBV5-5 and TRBJ2-1; D unresolved. The CDR3 is 13 amino acids. Trimming cost V 4 bases and J 9 bases, with 14 bases left between them. CDR1 and CDR2 (germline): SGHKS, YYEKEE (reference sequence). The CDR3, as DNA: TGTGCCAGCAGCCCGACCCGCCATGTTGAGCAGTTCTTC. Protein sequence: CASSPTRHVEQFF.

The chain joins TRBV27 to TRBJ1-6, with 9 bases matching TRBD1. Germline CDR1 reads MNHEY; CDR2 reads SMNVEV (reference sequence). The CDR3 extends over 14 amino acids. The trim removed 6 bases at V and 10 bases at J, leaving 7 bases unmatched. The CDR3: CASRSQGAGSPLHF. In DNA form, the CDR3 reads TGTGCCAGCAGGTCACAGGGGGCAGGATCACCCCTCCACTTT.

This clonotype showed up many times. The chain joins TRBV5-5 to TRBJ2-1; tentative D call: TRBD1 (7 bases). CDR1 and CDR2 from the germline V gene are SGHKS and YYEKEE (reference sequence). V was pared by 2 bases and J by 8 bases, with 17 bases between. CDR3 length equals 15 residues. The CDR3 region has the DNA TGTGCCAGCAGCTTTCGGGGGACCGACAGGGATGAGCAGTTCTTC. As protein: CASSFRGTDRDEQFF.

This sequence joins TRBV7-8 and TRBJ2-7; D is tentatively TRBD1 or TRBD2 (5 bases each). There are 14 residues in the CDR3. Germline values: CDR1 SGHVS, CDR2 FQNEAQ. V lost 7 bases and J 1 base, leaving 14 bases between the germline ends. CDR3 sequence reads: CASTRDHSSYEQYF. The CDR3 bases are TGTGCCAGCACCCGGGACCACTCTTCCTACGAGCAGTACTTC.

This clonotype came up once. This chain's CDR3 is CATSFGDRYQPQHF. The CDR3 coding sequence is TGTGCCACCAGTTTCGGTGACAGATATCAGCCCCAGCATTTT. The rearrangement links TRBV24-1 to TRBJ1-5, with D tentatively TRBD1 (5 bases). Trimming took 6 bases from V and 5 from J, leaving 13 bases between them. Germline CDR1 and CDR2: KGHDR and SFDVKD. The CDR3 covers 14 residues.

This clonotype was recorded many times. The V gene is TRBV12-3 or TRBV12-4, the J gene TRBJ1-3; 7 bases match TRBD1. With V trimmed by 4 bases and J by 4 bases, 7 bases remained unmatched. This CDR3 is built from 15 residues. CDR3 in DNA: TGTGCCAGCAGTTCTGCAAGGGGGCCCGGAAACACCATATATTTT. This encodes CASSSARGPGNTIYF.

A remark on this clonotype: A much bigger clone sits one base away, suggesting this may be a read error. The final CDR3 position lacks the conserved phenylalanine or tryptophan, pointing to a likely read error. The chain has TRBV18 and TRBJ2-1, with 14 positions matching TRBD2. With V trimmed by 5 bases and J by 4 bases, 4 bases remained unmatched. Germline CDR1 and CDR2: KGHSH and LQKENI. The CDR3 consists of 16 residues. CDR3: CASSRLAGGTYNEQFL. Here the CDR3 DNA reads TGTGCCAGCTCAAGACTAGCGGGGGGGACTTACAATGAGCAGTTCCTC.

This clonotype was seen a handful of times. The V gene is TRBV12-3 or TRBV12-4, the J gene TRBJ2-5; TRBD2 matches at 13 bases. V trimming: 3 bases; J trimming: 4 bases; junction bases outside the gene matches: 11. The CDR3 is 18 residues long. As DNA, the CDR3 is TGTGCCAGCAGTTTCTCGGAACTAGCGGGGGGGCTGGGAGAGACCCAGTACTTC. Translation: CASSFSELAGGLGETQYF.

This clonotype has a count of ten or more. V and J are TRBV7-2 and TRBJ2-7, with 10 positions matching TRBD2. The length of the CDR3 is 15 residues. Unmatched junction bases numbered 8, after V lost 6 bases and J lost 3 bases. The germline V gene encodes CDR1 SGHTA and CDR2 FQGNSA. The CDR3 DNA reads TGTGCCAGCAGACTAGAGGCTAGCGGGAGCTACGAGCAGTACTTC. It yields the protein CASRLEASGSYEQYF.

The sample holds many counts of this clonotype. The chain couples TRBV20-1 to TRBJ1-2; perhaps TRBD1 as D (5 bases). V gave up 0 bases and J gave up 4 bases, with 15 bases separating them. The CDR3 has 15 residues. Germline assignment: CDR1 DFQATT and CDR2 SNEGSKA (reference sequence). The CDR3 here is CSAREGVPGLYGYTF. DNA for the CDR3: TGCAGTGCTAGAGAGGGGGTCCCGGGACTCTATGGCTACACCTTC.